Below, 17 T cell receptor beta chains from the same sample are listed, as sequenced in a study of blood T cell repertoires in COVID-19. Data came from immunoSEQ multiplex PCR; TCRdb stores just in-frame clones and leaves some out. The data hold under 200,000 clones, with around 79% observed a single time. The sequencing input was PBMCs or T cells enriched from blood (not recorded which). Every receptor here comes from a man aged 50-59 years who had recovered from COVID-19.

CDR3: CASSYSPSGTSTPYF. The CDR3 DNA sequence: TGTGCCAGCAGTTACTCACCTAGCGGGACAAGTACTCCGTACTTC. V and J are TRBV6-5 and TRBJ2-7, with 9 nucleotides matching TRBD2. Germline loops: CDR1 MNHEY, CDR2 SVGAGI. This CDR3 is built from 15 residues. V lost 0 bases to trimming and J lost 12 bases; unmatched junction nucleotides: 12.

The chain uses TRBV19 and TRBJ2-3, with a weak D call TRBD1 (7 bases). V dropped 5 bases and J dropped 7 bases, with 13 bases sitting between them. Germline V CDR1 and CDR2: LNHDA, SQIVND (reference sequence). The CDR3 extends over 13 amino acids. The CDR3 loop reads CASSPRDSYTQYF. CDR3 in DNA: TGTGCCAGTAGTCCGCGGGACAGTTATACGCAGTATTTT. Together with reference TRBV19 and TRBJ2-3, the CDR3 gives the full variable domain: DGGITQSPKYLFRKEGQNVTLSCEQNLNHDAMYWYRQDPGQGLRLIYYSQIVNDFQKGDIAEGYSVSREKKESFPLTVTSAQKNPTAFYLCASSPRDSYTQYFGPGTRLTVL.

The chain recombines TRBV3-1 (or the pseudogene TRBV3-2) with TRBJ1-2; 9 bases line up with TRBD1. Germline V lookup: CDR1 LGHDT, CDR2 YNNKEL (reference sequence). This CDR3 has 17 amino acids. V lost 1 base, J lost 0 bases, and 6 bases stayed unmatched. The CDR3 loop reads CASSQGGQGSANYGYTF. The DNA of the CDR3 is TGTGCCAGCAGCCAAGGGGGACAGGGTTCTGCTAACTATGGCTACACCTTC.

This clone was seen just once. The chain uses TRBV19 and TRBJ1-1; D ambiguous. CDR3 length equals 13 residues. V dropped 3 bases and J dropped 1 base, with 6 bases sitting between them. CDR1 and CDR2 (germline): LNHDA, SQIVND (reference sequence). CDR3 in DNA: TGTGCCAGTAGTATTACCGGGAACACTGAAGCTTTCTTT. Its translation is CASSITGNTEAFF.

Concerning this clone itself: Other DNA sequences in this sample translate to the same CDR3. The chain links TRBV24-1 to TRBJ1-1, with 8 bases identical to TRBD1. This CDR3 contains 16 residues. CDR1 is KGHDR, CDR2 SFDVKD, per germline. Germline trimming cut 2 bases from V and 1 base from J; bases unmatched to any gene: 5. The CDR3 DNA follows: TGTGCCACCAGTGATTCGCGGACAGGGCGGAACACTGAAGCTTTCTTT. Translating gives CATSDSRTGRNTEAFF.

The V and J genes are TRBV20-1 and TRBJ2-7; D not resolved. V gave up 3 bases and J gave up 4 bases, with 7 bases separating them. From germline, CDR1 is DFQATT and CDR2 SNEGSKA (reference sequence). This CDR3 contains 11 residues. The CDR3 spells CSARFGYEQYF. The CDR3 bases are TGCAGTGCTAGGTTCGGTTACGAGCAGTACTTC.

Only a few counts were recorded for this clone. The CDR3 reads CASSAPSGGPVTYEQYF. DNA of the CDR3: TGTGCCAGCAGCGCGCCTAGCGGGGGGCCTGTCACCTACGAGCAGTACTTC. The rearrangement links TRBV7-8 to TRBJ2-7; 11 bases line up with TRBD2. Germline V CDR1 and CDR2: SGHVS, FQNEAQ. The V gene end was trimmed by 5 bases and the J gene end by 2 bases; junction bases not matched to a gene: 11. This CDR3 comprises 17 residues.

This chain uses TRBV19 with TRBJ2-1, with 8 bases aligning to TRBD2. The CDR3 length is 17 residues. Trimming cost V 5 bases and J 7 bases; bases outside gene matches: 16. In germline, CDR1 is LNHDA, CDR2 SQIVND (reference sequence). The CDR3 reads CASSAPVPSGRINEQFF. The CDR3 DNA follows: TGTGCCAGTAGTGCCCCGGTTCCCAGCGGGAGAATTAATGAGCAGTTCTTC.

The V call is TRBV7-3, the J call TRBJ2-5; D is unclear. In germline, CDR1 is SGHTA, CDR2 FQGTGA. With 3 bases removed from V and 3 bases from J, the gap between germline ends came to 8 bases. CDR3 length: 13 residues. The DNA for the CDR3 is TGTGCCAGCAGCTTTGAGTTAGAAGAGACCCAGTACTTC. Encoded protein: CASSFELEETQYF.

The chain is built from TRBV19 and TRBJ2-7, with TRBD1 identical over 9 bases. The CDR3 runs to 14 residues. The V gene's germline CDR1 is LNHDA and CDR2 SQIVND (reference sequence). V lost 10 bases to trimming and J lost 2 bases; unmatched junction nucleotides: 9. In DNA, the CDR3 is TGTGCCACCCGATCGGACAGGGGACCCTACGAGCAGTACTTC. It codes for CATRSDRGPYEQYF.

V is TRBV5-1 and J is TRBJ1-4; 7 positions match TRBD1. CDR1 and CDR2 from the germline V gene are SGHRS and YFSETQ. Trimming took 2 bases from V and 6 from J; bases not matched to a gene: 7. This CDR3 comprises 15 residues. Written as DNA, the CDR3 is TGCGCCAGCAGCTTCAACAGGGGTAGGGATGAAAAACTGTTTTTT. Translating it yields CASSFNRGRDEKLFF. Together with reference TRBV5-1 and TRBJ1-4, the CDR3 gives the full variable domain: KAGVTQTPRYLIKTRGQQVTLSCSPISGHRSVSWYQQTPGQGLQFLFEYFSETQRNKGNFPGRFSGRQFSNSRSEMNVSTLELGDSALYLCASSFNRGRDEKLFFGSGTQLSVL.

The CDR3 loop is CASSAGTRDEQYF. In DNA form, the CDR3 reads TGCGCCAGCAGCGCCGGGACTAGAGACGAGCAGTACTTC. The chain has TRBV10-1 and TRBJ2-7; 8 bases map to TRBD2. This CDR3 region has 13 residues. CDR1 WNHNN and CDR2 SYGVQD come from the germline V gene (reference sequence). The V and J ends lost 6 bases and 5 bases, in that order; junction bases with no gene match: 6.

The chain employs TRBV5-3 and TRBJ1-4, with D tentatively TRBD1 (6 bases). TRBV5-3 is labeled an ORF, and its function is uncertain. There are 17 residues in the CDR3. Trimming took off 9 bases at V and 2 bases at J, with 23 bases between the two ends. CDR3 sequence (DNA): TGTGCCACCGACAGGACCCCAGAGGGGGTCACTAATGAAAAACTGTTTTTT. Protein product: CATDRTPEGVTNEKLFF.

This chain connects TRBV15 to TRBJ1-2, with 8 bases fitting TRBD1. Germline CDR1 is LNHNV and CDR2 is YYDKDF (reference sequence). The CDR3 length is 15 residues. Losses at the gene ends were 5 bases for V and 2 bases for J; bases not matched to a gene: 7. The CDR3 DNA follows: TGTGCCACCAGCGCTCGACAGGGGCTAAACTATGGCTACACCTTC. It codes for CATSARQGLNYGYTF.

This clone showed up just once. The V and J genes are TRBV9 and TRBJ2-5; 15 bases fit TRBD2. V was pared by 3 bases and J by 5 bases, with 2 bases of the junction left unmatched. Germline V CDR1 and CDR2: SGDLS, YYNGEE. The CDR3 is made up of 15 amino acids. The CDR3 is CASSEGLAGGETQYF. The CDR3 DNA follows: TGTGCCAGCAGCGAAGGACTAGCGGGGGGGGAGACCCAGTACTTC.

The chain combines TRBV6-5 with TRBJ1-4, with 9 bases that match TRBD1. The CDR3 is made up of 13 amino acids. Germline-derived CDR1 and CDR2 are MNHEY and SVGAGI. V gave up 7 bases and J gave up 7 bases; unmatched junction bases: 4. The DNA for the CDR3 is TGTGCCAGCAAACAGGGGGCAGGTGAAAAACTGTTTTTT. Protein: CASKQGAGEKLFF.

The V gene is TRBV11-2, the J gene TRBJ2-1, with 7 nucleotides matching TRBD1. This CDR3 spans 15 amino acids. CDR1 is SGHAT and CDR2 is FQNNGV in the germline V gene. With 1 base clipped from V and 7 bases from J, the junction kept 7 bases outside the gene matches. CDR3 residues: CASSLVDRIRNEQFF. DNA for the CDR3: TGTGCCAGCAGCTTAGTGGACAGGATAAGGAATGAGCAGTTCTTC.